This TCR beta chain was retrieved from a study of T-cell memory formation after mild COVID-19. On the study more broadly: Most TCR clusters belonged to a single donor.

General study results and limits: Several responding clones turned up in pre-infection memory, indicating that cross-reactive memory may have taken part. Clones that contracted clustered mainly in CM and EM if CD4+ and in EMRA if CD8+.

After removal of 2 bases from V and 1 base from J, the junction contained 5 bases not matched to a gene. The CDR3 runs to 15 residues. The V gene's germline CDR1 is SGHAT and CDR2 FQNNGV. TCRdb re-analysed the 5' RACE reads in MiXCR, keeping a single row per CDR3 protein. Of 120,000 to 150,000 distinct CDR3 sequences in the sample, around 5.8% were seen once. This clonotype showed up just a few times. Its antigen is not known. Sequenced sample: PBMCs or a T cell subset sorted from them (not recorded which). The chain has TRBV11-2 and TRBJ2-7, with 7 bases identical to TRBD2. This TCR was sampled from an adult woman who had mild COVID-19 (a few samples of this study predate the infection). Cell type and time point are not known. The CDR3 spells CASSLIAGPSYEQYF. DNA for the CDR3: TGTGCCAGCAGCTTAATAGCGGGTCCGTCCTACGAGCAGTACTTC. Full variable domain (remainder filled in from reference TRBV11-2 and TRBJ2-7): EAGVAQSPRYKIIEKRQSVAFWCNPISGHATLYWYQQILGQGPKLLIQFQNNGVVDDSQLPKDRFSAERLKGVDSTLKIQPAKLEDSAVYLCASSLIAGPSYEQYFGPGTRLTVT.